This note documents a single T cell receptor (beta chain) sequence. Its antigen is unidentified. The data originate from a study of PD-L1 blockade in urothelial cancer. Study overall: From 2014, patients received atezolizumab, given as 1,200 mg intravenously every 3 weeks. Males with bladder-origin urothelial cancer made up about 85% of the roughly 29 patients. The study, taken as a whole, reports: At 3 weeks on treatment, tumor-associated clones expanded more with durable benefit.

The assay was immunoSEQ multiplex PCR, and TCRdb's table has in-frame clones only and misses some. Among some 71,000 clones listed, about 82% were seen once. This sample's time point: pretreatment peripheral blood. V was cut by 0 bases and J by 3 bases, with 12 bases left in between. Germline-derived CDR1 and CDR2 are MGHRA and YSYEKL. The CDR3 loop spans 16 amino acids. This TCR was recovered from a man aged 35 to 55 with urothelial cancer. This chain links TRBV4-1 with TRBJ1-5; D is unresolved. The sample consisted of PBMCs, taken around atezolizumab (anti-PD-L1) treatment. The chain's CDR3 is CASSQEVVLFNQPQHF. In nucleotides, the CDR3 is TGCGCCAGCAGCCAAGAAGTTGTACTTTTCAATCAGCCCCAGCATTTT.